These 8 T cell receptor beta chains came from one sample sequenced in a study of blood T cell repertoires in COVID-19. Assay: immunoSEQ multiplex PCR; the TCRdb copy retains only in-frame clones and omits some. The sample holds approximately 250,000 clones; just under 85% are singletons and the top ten take more than 4%. Sequencing was performed on peripheral blood. These receptors all come from a man aged 50 or older with acute or convalescent COVID-19.

The rearrangement joins TRBV2 to TRBJ2-1; D unclear. The V gene's germline CDR1 is SNHLY and CDR2 FYNNEI. The CDR3 totals 11 residues. Trimming left V 7 bases short and J 8 bases short, with 9 bases between. The CDR3 spells CASTWSDEQFF. CDR3 bases: TGTGCCAGCACCTGGAGCGATGAGCAGTTCTTC.

V is TRBV5-1 and J is TRBJ2-5; 10 bases agree with TRBD1. CDR1 is SGHRS and CDR2 is YFSETQ in the germline V gene. Unmatched junction bases numbered 9, after V lost 4 bases and J lost 6 bases. This CDR3 comprises 15 residues. CDR3 coding DNA: TGCGCCAGCAGCCCGGAGGGGGACAGGGGACAGACCCAGTACTTC. Protein: CASSPEGDRGQTQYF.

This clone has only a few counts. The V gene is TRBV7-3, the J gene TRBJ2-1, with TRBD1 identical over 7 bases. Looked up from germline, CDR1 is SGHTA and CDR2 is FQGTGA. CDR3 size: 15 residues. V lost 1 base to trimming and J lost 4 bases; unmatched junction nucleotides: 4. CDR3 bases: TGTGCCAGCAGCTTAAATGGACAGGTGTACAATGAGCAGTTCTTC. Translation: CASSLNGQVYNEQFF.

The chain links TRBV19 to TRBJ2-7, with 8 bases identical to TRBD1. Germline trimming cut 5 bases from V and 6 bases from J; bases unmatched to any gene: 6. This CDR3 is 13 amino acids long. The germline V gene encodes CDR1 LNHDA and CDR2 SQIVND (reference sequence). Here the CDR3 reads CASSLTGAGEQYF. CDR3 DNA: TGTGCCAGTAGTTTGACAGGGGCGGGCGAGCAGTACTTC.

This clone was seen only once. This rearrangement joins TRBV18 to TRBJ1-5, with D possibly matching TRBD1 (5 bases). The V and J ends lost 4 bases and 5 bases respectively, with 12 bases between them. This CDR3 comprises 14 residues. CDR1 and CDR2 from the germline V gene are KGHSH and LQKENI. CDR3 in amino acids: CASSQYGGDQPQHF. The CDR3 DNA is TGTGCCAGCTCACAGTATGGGGGGGATCAGCCCCAGCATTTT.

This clone was recorded once. The chain couples TRBV30 to TRBJ1-3; D ambiguous. Germline CDR1 GTSNPN, CDR2 SVGIG (reference sequence). The length of the CDR3 is 16 residues. V was shortened by 4 bases and J by 1 base, with 17 bases between the two germline ends. CDR3 coding DNA: TGTGCCTGGAAGTTTTCCGGCGGGAGGTCTGGAAACACCATATATTTT. Protein sequence: CAWKFSGGRSGNTIYF.

CDR3 loop: CAWKVGGAETQYF. In nucleotides, the CDR3 is TGTGCCTGGAAAGTGGGGGGAGCAGAGACCCAGTACTTC. The chain couples TRBV30 to TRBJ2-5, with D tentatively TRBD2 (6 bases). The germline V and J ends were trimmed by 4 bases and 4 bases, with 13 bases remaining between them. This CDR3 has 13 residues. CDR1 and CDR2 from the germline V gene are GTSNPN and SVGIG (reference sequence).

The CDR3 loop is CASSRLSSGPGGGELFF. CDR3 nucleotides: TGTGCCAGCAGTCGTCTTTCTAGCGGACCCGGGGGCGGGGAGCTGTTTTTT. The V gene is TRBV9, the J gene TRBJ2-2; 7 nucleotides match TRBD2. Losses at the gene ends were 5 bases for V and 7 bases for J; bases not matched to a gene: 17. Germline assignment: CDR1 SGDLS and CDR2 YYNGEE. CDR3 length: 17 residues.